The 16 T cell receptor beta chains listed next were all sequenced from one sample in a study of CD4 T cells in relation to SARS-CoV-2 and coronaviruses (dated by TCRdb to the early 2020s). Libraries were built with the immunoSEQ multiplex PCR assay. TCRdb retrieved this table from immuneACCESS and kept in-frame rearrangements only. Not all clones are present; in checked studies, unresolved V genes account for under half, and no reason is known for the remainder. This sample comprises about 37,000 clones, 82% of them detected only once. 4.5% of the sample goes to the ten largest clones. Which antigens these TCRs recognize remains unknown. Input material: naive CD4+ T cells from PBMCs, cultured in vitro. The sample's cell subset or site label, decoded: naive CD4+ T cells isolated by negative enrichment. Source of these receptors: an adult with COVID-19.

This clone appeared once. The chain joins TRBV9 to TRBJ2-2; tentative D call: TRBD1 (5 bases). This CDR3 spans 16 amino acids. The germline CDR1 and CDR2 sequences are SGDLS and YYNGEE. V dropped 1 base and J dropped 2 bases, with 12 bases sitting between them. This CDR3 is CASSVSLDRNTGELFF. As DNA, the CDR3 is TGTGCCAGCAGCGTATCGCTTGACAGAAACACCGGGGAGCTGTTTTTT.

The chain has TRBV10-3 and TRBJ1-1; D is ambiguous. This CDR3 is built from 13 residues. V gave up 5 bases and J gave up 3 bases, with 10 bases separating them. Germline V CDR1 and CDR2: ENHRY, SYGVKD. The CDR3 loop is CAISLERDTEAFF. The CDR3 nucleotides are TGTGCCATCAGTTTAGAGCGGGACACTGAAGCTTTCTTT.

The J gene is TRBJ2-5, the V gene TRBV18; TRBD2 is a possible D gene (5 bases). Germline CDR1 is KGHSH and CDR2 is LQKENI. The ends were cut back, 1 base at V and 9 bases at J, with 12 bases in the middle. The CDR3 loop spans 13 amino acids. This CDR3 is CASSPQERSSQYF. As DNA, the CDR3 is TGTGCCAGCTCACCACAGGAGCGGAGTTCCCAGTACTTC.

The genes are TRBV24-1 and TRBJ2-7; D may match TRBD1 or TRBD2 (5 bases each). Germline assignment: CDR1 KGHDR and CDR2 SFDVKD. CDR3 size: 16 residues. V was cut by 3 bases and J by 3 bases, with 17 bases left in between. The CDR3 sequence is CATSDKNWDRNYEQYF. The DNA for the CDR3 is TGTGCCACCAGTGATAAAAATTGGGACCGTAACTACGAGCAGTACTTC.

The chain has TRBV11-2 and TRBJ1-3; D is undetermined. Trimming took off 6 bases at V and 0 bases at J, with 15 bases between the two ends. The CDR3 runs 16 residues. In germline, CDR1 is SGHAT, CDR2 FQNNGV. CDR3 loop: CASRLFPQTSGNTIYF. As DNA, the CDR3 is TGTGCCAGCAGGCTTTTCCCTCAAACCTCTGGAAACACCATATATTTT. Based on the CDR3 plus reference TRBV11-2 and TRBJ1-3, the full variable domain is EAGVAQSPRYKIIEKRQSVAFWCNPISGHATLYWYQQILGQGPKLLIQFQNNGVVDDSQLPKDRFSAERLKGVDSTLKIQPAKLEDSAVYLCASRLFPQTSGNTIYFGEGSWLTVV.

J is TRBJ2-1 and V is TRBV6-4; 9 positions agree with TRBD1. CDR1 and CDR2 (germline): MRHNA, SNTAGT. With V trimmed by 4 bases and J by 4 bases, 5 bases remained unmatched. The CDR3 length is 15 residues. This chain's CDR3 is CASSVTGGAYNEQFF. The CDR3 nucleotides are TGTGCCAGCAGTGTAACAGGGGGCGCTTACAATGAGCAGTTCTTC.

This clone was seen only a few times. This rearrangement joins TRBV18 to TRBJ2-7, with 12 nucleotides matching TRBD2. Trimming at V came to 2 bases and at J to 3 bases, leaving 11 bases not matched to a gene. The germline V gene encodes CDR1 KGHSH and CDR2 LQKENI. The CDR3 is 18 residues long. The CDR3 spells CASSPSGSSGRARYEQYF. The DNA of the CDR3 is TGTGCCAGCTCACCAAGCGGGTCTAGCGGGAGGGCTCGCTACGAGCAGTACTTC. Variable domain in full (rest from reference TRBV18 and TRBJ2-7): NAGVMQNPRHLVRRRGQEARLRCSPMKGHSHVYWYRQLPEEGLKFMVYLQKENIIDESGMPKERFSAEFPKEGPSILRIQQVVRGDSAAYFCASSPSGSSGRARYEQYFGPGTRLTVT.

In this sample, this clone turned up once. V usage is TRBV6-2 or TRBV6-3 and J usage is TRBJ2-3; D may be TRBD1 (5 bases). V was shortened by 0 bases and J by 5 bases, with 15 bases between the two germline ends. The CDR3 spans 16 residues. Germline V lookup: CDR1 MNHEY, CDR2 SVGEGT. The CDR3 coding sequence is TGTGCCAGCAGTTACTCGGGTCAGGGTGTGGGAGATACGCAGTATTTT. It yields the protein CASSYSGQGVGDTQYF.

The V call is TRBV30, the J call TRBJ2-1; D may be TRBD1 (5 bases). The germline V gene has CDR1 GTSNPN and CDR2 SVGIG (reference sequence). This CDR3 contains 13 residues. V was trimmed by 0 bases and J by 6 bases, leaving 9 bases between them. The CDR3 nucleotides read TGTGCCTGGAGTGTATTGGGGCGCAATGAGCAGTTCTTC. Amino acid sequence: CAWSVLGRNEQFF.

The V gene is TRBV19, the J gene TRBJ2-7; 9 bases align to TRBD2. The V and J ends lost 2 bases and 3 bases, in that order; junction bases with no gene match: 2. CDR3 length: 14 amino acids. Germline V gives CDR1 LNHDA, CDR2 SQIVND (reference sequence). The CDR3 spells CASSISSGVYEQYF. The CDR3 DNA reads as TGTGCCAGTAGTATATCTAGCGGGGTCTACGAGCAGTACTTC.

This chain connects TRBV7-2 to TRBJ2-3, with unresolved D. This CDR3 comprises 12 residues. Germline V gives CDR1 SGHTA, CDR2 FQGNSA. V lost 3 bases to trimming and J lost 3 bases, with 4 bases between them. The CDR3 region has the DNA TGTGCCAGCAGCTTCCGGACAGATACGCAGTATTTT. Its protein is CASSFRTDTQYF.

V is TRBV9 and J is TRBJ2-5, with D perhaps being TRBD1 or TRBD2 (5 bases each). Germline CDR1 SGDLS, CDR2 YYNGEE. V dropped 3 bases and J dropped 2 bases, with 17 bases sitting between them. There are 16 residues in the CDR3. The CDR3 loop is CASSAGIWDGQETQYF. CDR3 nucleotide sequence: TGTGCCAGCAGCGCCGGAATCTGGGACGGACAAGAGACCCAGTACTTC.

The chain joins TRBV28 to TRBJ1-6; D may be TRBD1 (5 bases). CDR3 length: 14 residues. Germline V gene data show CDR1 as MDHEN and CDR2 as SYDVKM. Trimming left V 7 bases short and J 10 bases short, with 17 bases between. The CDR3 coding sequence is TGTGCCAGCAAAGACACCCCTCGGGGCTCACCCCTCCACTTT. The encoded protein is CASKDTPRGSPLHF. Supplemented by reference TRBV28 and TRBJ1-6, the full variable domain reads DVKVTQSSRYLVKRTGEKVFLECVQDMDHENMFWYRQDPGLGLRLIYFSYDVKMKEKGDIPEGYSVSREKKERFSLILESASTNQTSMYLCASKDTPRGSPLHFGNGTRLTVT.

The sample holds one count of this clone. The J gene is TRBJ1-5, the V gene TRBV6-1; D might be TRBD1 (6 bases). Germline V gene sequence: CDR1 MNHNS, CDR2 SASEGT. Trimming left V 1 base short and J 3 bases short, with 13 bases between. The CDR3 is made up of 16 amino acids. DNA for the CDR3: TGTGCCAGCAGTGAAGGAGGGACATGGGACAATCAGCCCCAGCATTTT. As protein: CASSEGGTWDNQPQHF.

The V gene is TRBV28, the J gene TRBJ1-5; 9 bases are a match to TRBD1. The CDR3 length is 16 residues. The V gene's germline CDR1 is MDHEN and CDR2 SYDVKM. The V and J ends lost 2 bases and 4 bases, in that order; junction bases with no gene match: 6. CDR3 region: CASSLEGTGRNQPQHF. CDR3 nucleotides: TGTGCCAGCAGTTTAGAGGGGACAGGGCGAAATCAGCCCCAGCATTTT.

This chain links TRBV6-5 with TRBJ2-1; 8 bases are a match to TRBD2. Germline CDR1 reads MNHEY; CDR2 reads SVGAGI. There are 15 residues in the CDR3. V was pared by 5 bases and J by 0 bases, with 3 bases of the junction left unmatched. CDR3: CASSRGGSSYNEQFF. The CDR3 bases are TGTGCCAGCAGTCGGGGGGGGAGCTCCTACAATGAGCAGTTCTTC.